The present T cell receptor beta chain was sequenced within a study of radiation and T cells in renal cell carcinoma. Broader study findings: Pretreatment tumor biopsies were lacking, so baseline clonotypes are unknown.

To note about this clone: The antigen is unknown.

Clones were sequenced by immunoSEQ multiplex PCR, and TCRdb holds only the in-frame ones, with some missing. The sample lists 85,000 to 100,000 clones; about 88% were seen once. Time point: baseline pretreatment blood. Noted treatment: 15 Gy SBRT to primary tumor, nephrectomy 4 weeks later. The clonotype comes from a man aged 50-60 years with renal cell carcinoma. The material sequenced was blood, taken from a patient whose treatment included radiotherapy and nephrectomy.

The CDR3 sequence: CASSPPGQGASPLHF. CDR3 coding DNA: TGTGCCAGCTCACCACCGGGACAGGGGGCTTCACCCCTCCACTTT. The chain couples TRBV18 to TRBJ1-6, with 12 bases aligning to TRBD1. V lost 0 bases, J lost 9 bases, and 0 bases stayed unmatched. The CDR3 runs to 15 residues. Germline V gene data show CDR1 as KGHSH and CDR2 as LQKENI. Supplemented by reference TRBV18 and TRBJ1-6, the full variable domain reads NAGVMQNPRHLVRRRGQEARLRCSPMKGHSHVYWYRQLPEEGLKFMVYLQKENIIDESGMPKERFSAEFPKEGPSILRIQQVVRGDSAAYFCASSPPGQGASPLHFGNGTRLTVT.